This is a list of T cell receptor beta chains from one sample in a study of cytomegalovirus exposure and HLA in healthy donors. The data were produced by immunoSEQ multiplex PCR, yet TCRdb's version contains in-frame clones alone and is incomplete. The sample contains about 220,000 clones, under 95% of which appear only once. Input material: PBMCs. Receptor source: a woman younger than 30 in good health and CMV-seronegative. Both conserved end residues are part of each CDR3. Fields, in order: clone size, V gene, D gene, J gene, CDR3 protein, CDR3 DNA. The D gene is left open where the match is weak. Clone size is not always given. Where it is, it says once, few, many or a class for expanded clones.

abundance: .; v_gene: TRBV30; d_gene: .; j_gene: TRBJ1-1; CDR3aa: CACLGGAAFF; CDR3nt: TGTGCCTGCCTTGGTGGGGCAGCTTTCTTT
abundance: .; v_gene: TRBV5-1; d_gene: .; j_gene: TRBJ2-1; CDR3aa: CASSLGQNYNEQFF; CDR3nt: TGCGCCAGCAGCTTGGGTCAGAACTACAATGAGCAGTTCTTC
abundance: once; v_gene: TRBV6-1; d_gene: .; j_gene: TRBJ1-2; CDR3aa: CASSWVQTDQIYTF; CDR3nt: TGTGCCAGCAGTTGGGTACAGACCGATCAAATCTACACCTTC
abundance: .; v_gene: TRBV9; d_gene: .; j_gene: TRBJ1-1; CDR3aa: CASSVAQGFGTEAFF; CDR3nt: TGTGCCAGCAGCGTAGCACAGGGATTCGGCACTGAAGCTTTCTTT
abundance: .; v_gene: TRBV29-1; d_gene: .; j_gene: TRBJ1-3; CDR3aa: CSVEDLRDSAGNTIYF; CDR3nt: TGCAGCGTTGAAGATTTACGAGACAGTGCTGGAAACACCATATATTTT
abundance: once; v_gene: TRBV7-7; d_gene: .; j_gene: TRBJ2-1; CDR3aa: CASSLSLAGLYNEQFF; CDR3nt: TGTGCTAGCAGCTTAAGTTTAGCAGGGCTATACAATGAGCAGTTCTTC
abundance: once; v_gene: TRBV27; d_gene: .; j_gene: TRBJ2-7; CDR3aa: CASSLPGAYEQYF; CDR3nt: TGTGCCAGCAGTTTACCGGGGGCCTACGAGCAGTACTTC
abundance: once; v_gene: TRBV10-3; d_gene: .; j_gene: TRBJ2-1; CDR3aa: CAISQGYNEQFF; CDR3nt: TGTGCCATCAGCCAGGGGTACAATGAGCAGTTCTTC
abundance: .; v_gene: TRBV6-1; d_gene: .; j_gene: TRBJ2-2; CDR3aa: CASSSQGGGELFF; CDR3nt: TGTGCCAGCAGTTCCCAGGGTGGCGGGGAGCTGTTTTTT
abundance: once; v_gene: TRBV19; d_gene: .; j_gene: TRBJ2-2; CDR3aa: CASSWGQLNTGELFF; CDR3nt: TGTGCCAGTAGTTGGGGACAACTCAACACCGGGGAGCTGTTTTTT
abundance: .; v_gene: TRBV28; d_gene: .; j_gene: TRBJ1-2; CDR3aa: CASSSGDFYGYTF; CDR3nt: TGTGCCAGCAGTTCTGGGGACTTCTATGGCTACACCTTC
abundance: .; v_gene: TRBV29-1; d_gene: .; j_gene: TRBJ2-1; CDR3aa: CSVEVLERRETEQFF; CDR3nt: TGCAGCGTCGAAGTTCTAGAGAGGCGCGAGACTGAGCAGTTCTTC
abundance: many; v_gene: TRBV9; d_gene: TRBD1; j_gene: TRBJ1-3; CDR3aa: CASSGAGTAKYSGNTIYF; CDR3nt: TGTGCCAGCAGCGGTGCCGGGACAGCCAAATACTCTGGAAACACCATATATTTT
abundance: .; v_gene: TRBV4-2; d_gene: TRBD2; j_gene: TRBJ2-7; CDR3aa: CASSQVGGTSGIEPREQYF; CDR3nt: TGTGCCAGCAGCCAAGTCGGTGGGACTAGCGGGATCGAACCCCGCGAGCAGTACTTC
abundance: .; v_gene: TRBV28; d_gene: .; j_gene: TRBJ2-1; CDR3aa: CASSLQVYDEQFF; CDR3nt: TGTGCCAGCAGTTTACAGGTTTATGATGAGCAGTTCTTC